A single sample is the source of the 17 T cell receptor beta chains below, sequenced in a study of control samples from healthy donors and cancer patients. Generated by immunoSEQ multiplex PCR, the TCRdb table keeps only in-frame clones and is missing some. The sample holds 120,000 or so clones, around 87% seen once. The sequenced material came from blood. All receptors derive from a man aged 35-49 years in good health.

In DNA form, the CDR3 reads TGTGCCAGCAGCTCATACGGACAGGCCAACGAAGGGGATTATGGCTACACCTTC. Protein sequence: CASSSYGQANEGDYGYTF. The chain employs TRBV12-1 and TRBJ1-2; the table's D gene call, TRBD1, was not cross checked with the DNA. TRBV12-1 is shown as a pseudogene. The CDR3 is made up of 18 amino acids.

The gene calls are TRBV21-1 and TRBJ2-3. TRBV21-1 is flagged as a pseudogene. This CDR3 has 16 residues. Here the CDR3 reads CASSTLPGPLPDTQYF. DNA for the CDR3: TGTGCCAGCAGCACGTTACCGGGACCGCTCCCAGATACGCAGTATTTT.

This clone was counted once. This chain connects TRBV4-1 to TRBJ2-7; no reliable D call. Trimming took off 3 bases at V and 4 bases at J, with 22 bases between the two ends. The germline V gene encodes CDR1 MGHRA and CDR2 YSYEKL. The CDR3 sequence is 17 residues long. The CDR3 bases are TGCGCCAGCAGCCAGAGAACCTCGGATAGCATTGGATACGAGCAGTACTTC. Protein sequence: CASSQRTSDSIGYEQYF.

This clone was recorded a few times. The chain links TRBV25-1 to TRBJ2-1, with 13 bases matching TRBD2. The CDR3 totals 16 residues. After removal of 8 bases from V and 5 bases from J, the junction contained 9 bases not matched to a gene. Germline CDR1 MGHDK, CDR2 SYGVNS. The CDR3 loop reads CASGGLAGAWDNEQFF. The CDR3 nucleotides read TGTGCCAGCGGAGGACTAGCGGGGGCGTGGGACAATGAGCAGTTCTTC.

The genes are TRBV9 and TRBJ1-2; D ambiguous. Germline V gene lookup returns CDR1 SGDLS and CDR2 YYNGEE. This CDR3 has 14 residues. Trimming pared 3 bases from V and 6 bases from J, leaving 15 bases between. DNA of the CDR3: TGTGCCAGCAGCGCCAGGACGACTGGGGATGGCTACACCTTC. It yields the protein CASSARTTGDGYTF.

The chain has TRBV18 and TRBJ1-1, with 7 bases matching TRBD1. The CDR3 has 14 residues. The V gene's germline CDR1 is KGHSH and CDR2 LQKENI. V lost 3 bases and J lost 6; bases outside the gene matches: 7. CDR3 sequence: CASSPGGRGSEAFF. CDR3 DNA sequence: TGTGCCAGCTCACCGGGGGGCAGGGGGTCTGAAGCTTTCTTT.

V and J are TRBV25-1 and TRBJ2-6; 10 bases agree with TRBD1. CDR3 size: 18 residues. Trimming cost V 6 bases and J 2 bases; bases outside gene matches: 10. Germline CDR1 is MGHDK and CDR2 is SYGVNS. As DNA, the CDR3 is TGTGCCAGCAGCGGCCCGGGACAGGGGCCTCCTGGGGCCAACGTCCTGACTTTC. It encodes CASSGPGQGPPGANVLTF.

CDR3 bases: TGTGCCAGCAGTGAAGCGGTCGCAGGAGGGTATGGCTACACCTTC. Its protein is CASSEAVAGGYGYTF. The chain uses TRBV6-1 and TRBJ1-2; D unclear. Germline CDR1 is MNHNS and CDR2 is SASEGT. This CDR3 is built from 15 residues. Deletions cut 0 bases from V and 5 bases from J, with 13 bases between.

Note on this clone: The germline gene is not matched at one end of the junction; a read error may be the cause. This sequence joins TRBV6-5 and TRBJ2-1; TRBD2 matches at 8 bases. Germline values: CDR1 MNHEY, CDR2 SVGAGI. This CDR3 comprises 11 residues. CDR3 nucleotide sequence: TGTGCCAGCACCATGGGACTAGTGTTGATCTTC. Its protein is CASTMGLVLIF.

This rearrangement joins TRBV19 to TRBJ2-1, with 13 bases identical to TRBD2. Germline loops: CDR1 LNHDA, CDR2 SQIVND (reference sequence). The V segment lost 3 bases and the J segment 7 bases; nucleotides outside the gene matches: 9. This CDR3 contains 17 residues. CDR3 sequence reads: CASSIHTSGGVYNEQFF. CDR3 nucleotide sequence: TGTGCCAGTAGTATTCATACTAGCGGGGGGGTGTATAATGAGCAGTTCTTC.

V and J are TRBV4-1 and TRBJ1-4; D possibly corresponds to TRBD1 (6 bases). V gave up 5 bases and J gave up 2 bases, with 12 bases separating them. This CDR3 is built from 15 residues. Germline V CDR1 and CDR2: MGHRA, YSYEKL. The CDR3 protein is CASSAQGTTNEKLFF. CDR3 sequence (DNA): TGCGCCAGCAGCGCCCAGGGGACGACTAATGAAAAACTGTTTTTT.

J is TRBJ1-4 and V is TRBV25-1; unclear D gene. With 4 bases removed from V and 7 bases from J, the gap between germline ends came to 7 bases. The CDR3 sequence is 12 residues long. Per germline, CDR1 MGHDK and CDR2 SYGVNS. The CDR3 nucleotides read TGTGCCAGCAGTGGATTCCTTGAAAAACTGTTTTTT. It translates to CASSGFLEKLFF.

This clone was observed a few times. The chain recombines TRBV25-1 with TRBJ1-2, with D uncertain. Trimming pared 8 bases from V and 5 bases from J, leaving 12 bases between. Per germline, CDR1 MGHDK and CDR2 SYGVNS. The CDR3 is 12 amino acids. CDR3 nucleotide sequence: TGTGCCAGCTCGGCAGCCCCTTATGGCTACACCTTC. Translated, it gives CASSAAPYGYTF.

V usage is TRBV13 and J usage is TRBJ1-6; D might be TRBD1 (5 bases). Germline CDR1 and CDR2: PRHDT and FYEKMQ (reference sequence). The V and J ends lost 6 bases and 5 bases respectively, with 14 bases between them. The length of the CDR3 is 15 residues. The CDR3 nucleotides are TGTGCCAGCAGACCCCAGGGCAACAATAATTCACCCCTCCACTTT. It specifies CASRPQGNNNSPLHF.

The rearrangement links TRBV28 to TRBJ1-4; no clear D. The CDR3 extends over 15 amino acids. Germline V gene data show CDR1 as MDHEN and CDR2 as SYDVKM. V dropped 1 base and J dropped 8 bases, with 14 bases sitting between them. The CDR3 DNA reads as TGTGCCAGCAGTTTATCAGTGGGTATGGGCGAAAAACTGTTTTTT. Its translation is CASSLSVGMGEKLFF.

The rearrangement joins TRBV30 to TRBJ1-1; TRBD1 aligns across 8 bases. CDR3 length equals 14 residues. The V gene's germline CDR1 is GTSNPN and CDR2 SVGIG (reference sequence). V lost 4 bases, J lost 3 bases, and 7 bases stayed unmatched. DNA for the CDR3: TGTGCCTGGACCAGGGGGCTTTTGGACACTGAAGCTTTCTTT. Residues: CAWTRGLLDTEAFF. The full variable domain, its missing parts supplied by reference TRBV30 and TRBJ1-1, is SQTIHQWPATLVQPVGSPLSLECTVEGTSNPNLYWYRQAAGRGLQLLFYSVGIGQISSEVPQNLSASRPQDRQFILSSKKLLLSDSGFYLCAWTRGLLDTEAFFGQGTRLTVV.

In its sample, this clone was seen once. The J gene is TRBJ2-1, the V gene TRBV24-1; TRBD2 matches at 12 bases. Germline CDR1 is KGHDR and CDR2 is SFDVKD. The CDR3 is 16 residues long. After removal of 4 bases from V and 6 bases from J, the junction contained 6 bases not matched to a gene. CDR3 coding DNA: TGTGCCACCAGTGACCGTCTAGCGGGGGGGCTCAATGAGCAGTTCTTC. Protein sequence: CATSDRLAGGLNEQFF.